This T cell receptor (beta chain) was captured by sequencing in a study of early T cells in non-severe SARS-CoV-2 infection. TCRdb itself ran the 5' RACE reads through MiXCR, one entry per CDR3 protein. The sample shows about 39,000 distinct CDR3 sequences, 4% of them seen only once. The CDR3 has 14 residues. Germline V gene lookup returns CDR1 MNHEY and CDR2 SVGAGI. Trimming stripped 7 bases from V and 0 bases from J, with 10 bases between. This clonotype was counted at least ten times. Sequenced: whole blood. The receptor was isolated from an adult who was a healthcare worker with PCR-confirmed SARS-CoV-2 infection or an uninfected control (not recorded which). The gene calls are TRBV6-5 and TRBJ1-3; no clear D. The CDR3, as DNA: TGTGCCAGCAAAGGCAGCTTCTCTGGAAACACCATATATTTT. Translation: CASKGSFSGNTIYF.